The entry that follows covers one T cell receptor beta chain sequence. The target of this receptor is not known. Base qualities are not provided; no much larger clone lies one nucleotide away. This sample is drawn from a study of OX40 agonist ivuxolimab in advanced cancers. Some background on the complete study: Ivuxolimab was an agonistic, fully human IgG2 monoclonal antibody directed against OX40 (CD134), a costimulatory receptor. Intravenous ivuxolimab was administered to patients every 2 weeks at six dose levels: 0.01, 0.1, 0.3, 1.5, 3 and 10 mg/kg. Of the approximately 53 patients in dose escalation, 19 had hepatocellular carcinoma, about 15 had melanoma, 9 had renal cell carcinoma and 9 had head and neck cancer. In the dose-escalation cohort, 82.7% of patients were male, and the mean age was approximately 60 years, with a range of 23 to 79. Patients were allowed to have had prior anti-PD-1, anti-PD-L1 or anti-CTLA-4 therapy, and 40% to 45% of the dose-escalation patients had previously received checkpoint inhibitors. Partial responses were achieved by three dose-escalation patients, of whom one had hepatocellular carcinoma and two had cutaneous melanoma. The purpose of peripheral TCRbeta sequencing was to test whether ivuxolimab changed TCR sequence diversity and led to clonal T-cell expansion. The paper reports the monotherapy dose-escalation portion (N of about 47 patients) of the phase I ivuxolimab trial.

The trial excluded patients who had a history of autoimmune disease or who were on systemic immunosuppression. Peripheral blood for TCR sequencing was drawn from every dose cohort at baseline, at cycle 4 day 1 and at cycle 7 day 1. The samples were taken from a phase I, first-in-human, multicenter, open-label dose-escalation trial of ivuxolimab. Adults with locally advanced or metastatic melanoma, renal cell, hepatocellular, or head and neck squamous cell carcinoma were enrolled in the trial. CD4+ and CD8+ T cells were sorted separately from peripheral blood before TCR sequencing. Overall study outcomes, separate from this receptor: At doses of 0.1 to 3.0 mg/kg, clonal expansion of both CD4+ and CD8+ T cells in blood was seen between baseline and week 6. Partial responders in the 0.1-3.0 mg/kg groups had among the lowest normalized peripheral clonal expansion, especially among CD8+ T cells. The antigen specificity of the peripheral T cells that underwent clonal expansion was not determined. On average, CD8+ T cells showed more expanded clones than CD4+ T cells after ivuxolimab. Low levels of normalized T-cell clonal expansion were also seen in some patients who did not respond.

Genomic DNA was isolated from the sorted cells so that the TCRbeta CDR3 region could be sequenced. The immunoSEQ Assay was used for sequencing of TCRbeta CDR3 regions. Here the immuneACCESS table is served through TCRdb, limited to in-frame sequences with V and J called. Missing clones are a known gap in these copies; in checked studies unresolved V genes cover under half, and the rest lacks a known reason. This sample lists about 80,000 clones; 65% to 90% were detected once. The ten largest clones capture less than 2% of the sample. V trim: 1 base; J trim: 6 bases; unmatched bases: 3. The germline V gene sets CDR1 to SNHLY and CDR2 to FYNNEI. The CDR3 goes from the cysteine to the phenylalanine over 15 residues. Here the CDR3 DNA is all that survives: 45 bases in frame from base 1.

This sequence was found in an adult with an advanced solid tumor such as melanoma, head and neck, liver or kidney cancer. The chain joins TRBV2 to TRBJ1-6; TRBD1 fits 7 bases in the junction. This sample comprised CD4+ or CD8+ T cells sorted from blood, obtained in a trial of the OX40 agonist ivuxolimab. The DNA is as follows: TGTGCCAGCAGTGAAGGGGAGGGGGCTAATTCACCCCTCCACTTT. It codes for CASSEGEGANSPLHF.